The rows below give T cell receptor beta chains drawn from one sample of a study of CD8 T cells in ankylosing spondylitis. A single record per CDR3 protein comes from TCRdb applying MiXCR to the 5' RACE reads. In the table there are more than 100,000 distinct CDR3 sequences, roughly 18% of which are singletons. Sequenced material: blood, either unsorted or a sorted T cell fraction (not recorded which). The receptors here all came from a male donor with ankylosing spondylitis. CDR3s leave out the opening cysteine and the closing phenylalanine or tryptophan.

cdr3_aa: SVDGAGGPGGETQY
v_call: TRBV29-1
j_call: TRBJ2-5

cdr3_aa: ASSYNLQRSSTEKLF
v_call: TRBV6-5
j_call: TRBJ1-4

cdr3_aa: ASSYSGLADYEQY
v_call: TRBV6-2/TRBV6-3
j_call: TRBJ2-7

cdr3_aa: ASRRLGLTEAF
v_call: TRBV12-3/TRBV12-4
j_call: TRBJ1-1

cdr3_aa: ASSLSTAYNQPQH
v_call: TRBV27
j_call: TRBJ1-5

cdr3_aa: ASSQDSTTSYEQY
v_call: TRBV5-1
j_call: TRBJ2-7

cdr3_aa: ASRLGLGMNTEAF
v_call: TRBV10-2
j_call: TRBJ1-1

cdr3_aa: ASSWGPTGNTEAF
v_call: TRBV28
j_call: TRBJ1-1

cdr3_aa: SVAGGRESYNEQF
v_call: TRBV29-1
j_call: TRBJ2-1

cdr3_aa: ASSLPGLAGPSYNEQF
v_call: TRBV27
j_call: TRBJ2-1

cdr3_aa: SAKTSGRPYEQY
v_call: TRBV29-1
j_call: TRBJ2-7

cdr3_aa: ASRAVGLNQPQH
v_call: TRBV27
j_call: TRBJ1-5

cdr3_aa: ASGDGGEGGYT
v_call: TRBV27
j_call: TRBJ1-2

cdr3_aa: ASSEGGTPYNEQF
v_call: TRBV9
j_call: TRBJ2-1

cdr3_aa: ASSFGRVLEAF
v_call: TRBV11-2
j_call: TRBJ1-1

cdr3_aa: ASSPRNRSSNQPQH
v_call: TRBV18
j_call: TRBJ1-5

cdr3_aa: ASSQDIRGHGYT
v_call: TRBV4-1
j_call: TRBJ1-2

cdr3_aa: ASSLIGGVTDTQY
v_call: TRBV5-1
j_call: TRBJ2-3

cdr3_aa: ASSQGHTYEQY
v_call: TRBV4-3
j_call: TRBJ2-7

cdr3_aa: ASSLDLAGELF
v_call: TRBV7-9
j_call: TRBJ2-2

cdr3_aa: ASSQGRGGSPLH
v_call: TRBV4-1
j_call: TRBJ1-6

cdr3_aa: ASSPRVGYISGYT
v_call: TRBV6-1
j_call: TRBJ1-2

cdr3_aa: ASSLSDRNSPLH
v_call: TRBV27
j_call: TRBJ1-6

cdr3_aa: ATSYQGDTEAF
v_call: TRBV15
j_call: TRBJ1-1

cdr3_aa: ASRYEANTGELF
v_call: TRBV5-1
j_call: TRBJ2-2